This T cell receptor (beta chain) stems from a study of human T cells and chemical hapten exposure. This clonotype showed up many times. As originally analysed: Per sample, the median was around 96,000 TCRs, with values from around 25,000 to 690,000. TCRdb fed the RACE reads into MiXCR, producing one record per CDR3 protein. The V and J calls were determined by TCRdb, not by the authors. The data contain about 80,000 distinct CDR3 sequences, around 7% of them singletons. Time point here: patch test 1, 2 weeks after DPC sensitization. As for treatment: therapeutic diphenylcyclopropenone sensitization with weekly scalp DPC. V shed 3 bases and J shed 1 base, with 21 bases lying between them. The CDR3 contains 18 residues. CDR1 and CDR2 (germline): SGHRS, YFSETQ.

This material consisted of whole blood, taken in connection with sensitization to the hapten diphenylcyclopropenone (DPC). The TCR originated in a woman in her 30s with alopecia areata. Some clones in this sample may be carry-over from other donors' samples. The chain is built from TRBV5-1 and TRBJ2-3; TRBD1 might be the D (6 bases). The CDR3 loop reads CASSSQGRSTLRTDTQYF. Here the CDR3 DNA reads TGCGCCAGCAGCTCCCAGGGGCGCAGTACCCTCCGCACAGATACGCAGTATTTT.